Below, 27 T cell receptor beta chains from the same sample are listed, as sequenced in a study of blood T cell repertoires in COVID-19 (dated by TCRdb to the early 2020s). Library preparation employed the immunoSEQ multiplex PCR assay. TCRdb took over this immuneACCESS table, retaining in-frame rearrangements with V and J assigned. Such tables are incomplete; in checked studies, under half of the missing clones stem from an unresolved V gene, and the remainder is unexplained. Recorded for this sample are approximately 170,000 clones; about 88% of them occurred a single time. The top ten constitute approximately 2% of the sample. What was sequenced was peripheral blood. These receptors were taken from a man between 18 and 29 years old who had recovered from COVID-19.

J is TRBJ1-2 and V is TRBV19; 8 positions match TRBD1. The ends lost 3 bases at V and 4 bases at J; junction bases unmatched: 7. This CDR3 comprises 15 residues. CDR1 is LNHDA and CDR2 is SQIVND in the germline V gene (reference sequence). CDR3 in DNA: TGTGCCAGTAGTATCCAGGGGGCAGAAGTCTATGGCTACACCTTC. Protein sequence: CASSIQGAEVYGYTF.

The CDR3 sequence: CATSSLSGKDSYNEQFF. CDR3 nucleotide sequence: TGTGCCACCTCTTCTCTTAGCGGGAAGGATTCCTACAATGAGCAGTTCTTC. The chain has TRBV10-3 and TRBJ2-1; 8 nucleotides align to TRBD2. V lost 10 bases to trimming and J lost 1 base; unmatched junction nucleotides: 15. Germline V gene lookup returns CDR1 ENHRY and CDR2 SYGVKD. The CDR3 is made up of 17 amino acids.

The chain combines TRBV2 with TRBJ1-6, with D unclear. The length of the CDR3 is 14 residues. Germline loops: CDR1 SNHLY, CDR2 FYNNEI. The germline V and J ends were trimmed by 4 bases and 8 bases, with 12 bases remaining between them. CDR3 sequence (DNA): TGTGCCAGCAGTGTCGGCGGTGGTGATTCACCCCTCCACTTT. It codes for CASSVGGGDSPLHF.

This chain connects TRBV4-1 to TRBJ2-1, with a tentative D call TRBD1 (5 bases). CDR1 and CDR2 (germline): MGHRA, YSYEKL. The CDR3 contains 17 residues. V lost 4 bases and J 1 base, leaving 17 bases between the germline ends. The CDR3 nucleotides read TGCGCCAGCAGCCCCTCCCCAGGGCGTGGGTCCTACAATGAGCAGTTCTTC. Its translation is CASSPSPGRGSYNEQFF.

The CDR3 region has the DNA TGTGCCAGCCGACCGGAGGGCGGGAGCTCCTACGAGCAGTACTTC. Encoded protein: CASRPEGGSSYEQYF. The chain combines TRBV5-4 with TRBJ2-7; TRBD2 matches at 7 bases. Losses at the gene ends were 7 bases for V and 0 bases for J; bases not matched to a gene: 10. Germline V gene lookup returns CDR1 SGHNT and CDR2 YYREEE (reference sequence). The CDR3 contains 15 residues.

This clone was found a few times. V is TRBV2 and J is TRBJ2-5, with D maybe TRBD1 (6 bases). Germline values: CDR1 SNHLY, CDR2 FYNNEI. The CDR3 is 13 residues long. Between the trimmed V and J ends, which lost 6 bases and 5 bases, there was a span of 13 bases. The CDR3, as DNA: TGTGCCAGCAGATCTACAGGGTTGGAGACCCAGTACTTC. This codes for CASRSTGLETQYF.

The chain links TRBV19 to TRBJ2-6; D is possibly TRBD2 (6 bases). The ends were cut back, 5 bases at V and 0 bases at J, with 11 bases in the middle. Germline CDR1 reads LNHDA; CDR2 reads SQIVND (reference sequence). This CDR3 has 16 amino acids. CDR3 in DNA: TGTGCCAGTAGTCAGGCGGGAAGCTCTGGGGCCAACGTCCTGACTTTC. Translating it yields CASSQAGSSGANVLTF.

The chain joins TRBV3-1 (or the pseudogene TRBV3-2) to TRBJ1-2, with 8 nucleotides matching TRBD1. The CDR3 has 18 amino acids. Trimming removed 1 base from V and 10 bases from J; junction bases left unmatched: 20. The germline gives CDR1 LGHDT, CDR2 YNNKEL (reference sequence). The CDR3 is CASSQVSQPTWTGSNYTF. The CDR3 nucleotides are TGTGCCAGCAGCCAAGTTTCCCAGCCTACATGGACAGGGAGTAACTACACCTTC.

The chain uses TRBV4-3 and TRBJ2-7; 7 bases map to TRBD2. This CDR3 is 14 amino acids long. V gave up 1 base and J gave up 3 bases; unmatched junction bases: 3. CDR1 and CDR2 (germline): LGHNA, YSLEER. This CDR3 reads CASSQGGDYYEQYF. CDR3 sequence (DNA): TGCGCCAGCAGCCAAGGGGGGGACTACTACGAGCAGTACTTC.

The chain employs TRBV27 and TRBJ2-3, with 10 positions matching TRBD2. V shed 2 bases, J shed 1 base, and the junction held 3 bases outside the gene matches. The CDR3 consists of 16 residues. Germline lookup yields CDR1 MNHEY and CDR2 SMNVEV (reference sequence). The CDR3: CASSLLLAGGTDTQYF. The CDR3 DNA follows: TGTGCCAGCAGTTTACTGCTAGCGGGGGGCACAGATACGCAGTATTTT.

The chain uses TRBV5-6 and TRBJ2-1; tentative D call: TRBD2 (6 bases). The germline V gene has CDR1 SGHDT and CDR2 YYEEEE. V was clipped by 0 bases and J by 5 bases, with 18 bases between them. CDR3 length: 17 residues. CDR3: CASSLVVRRDSDNEQFF. CDR3 bases: TGTGCCAGCAGCTTGGTGGTACGCCGGGACTCAGACAATGAGCAGTTCTTC. The variable domain in full, with the rest retrieved from reference TRBV5-6 and TRBJ2-1, is DAGVTQSPTHLIKTRGQQVTLRCSPKSGHDTVSWYQQALGQGPQFIFQYYEEEERQRGNFPDRFSGHQFPNYSSELNVNALLLGDSALYLCASSLVVRRDSDNEQFFGPGTRLTVL.

V gene TRBV28 combines with J gene TRBJ1-1; the D is unclear. The CDR3 covers 11 residues. V lost 6 bases and J lost 1, with 3 bases in between. The V gene's germline CDR1 is MDHEN and CDR2 SYDVKM. CDR3 sequence: CASRANTEAFF. Written as DNA, the CDR3 is TGTGCCAGCAGAGCGAACACTGAAGCTTTCTTT.

The chain joins TRBV5-5 to TRBJ1-3; D is undetermined. CDR3 length: 15 residues. The V end was cut by 4 bases, the J end by 0 bases, with 11 bases between. The germline V gene has CDR1 SGHKS and CDR2 YYEKEE (reference sequence). The CDR3 protein is CASSGGLSSGNTIYF. DNA for the CDR3: TGTGCCAGCAGCGGAGGATTAAGCTCTGGAAACACCATATATTTT.

CDR3 nucleotides: TGTGCCAGCTCGCTAGATGAGGGCTCTGAAGCTTTCTTT. Its protein product is CASSLDEGSEAFF. This rearrangement joins TRBV18 to TRBJ1-1, with unresolved D. V was cut by 6 bases and J by 6 bases, with 14 bases left in between. Germline CDR1 is KGHSH and CDR2 is LQKENI. The CDR3 runs to 13 residues.

This clone has just one count. The chain carries TRBV5-5 and TRBJ2-7; no clear D gene. Per germline, CDR1 SGHKS and CDR2 YYEKEE (reference sequence). The CDR3 totals 14 residues. V lost 0 bases to trimming and J lost 3 bases, with 10 bases between them. CDR3: CASSLELSHYEQYF. CDR3 nucleotide sequence: TGTGCCAGCAGCTTGGAGTTGTCACACTACGAGCAGTACTTC.

This clone was seen only a few times. The chain couples TRBV6-2 or TRBV6-3 to TRBJ2-2; D is undetermined. Germline lookup yields CDR1 MNHEY and CDR2 SVGEGT. The ends were cut back, 5 bases at V and 4 bases at J, with 8 bases in the middle. This CDR3 is 13 amino acids long. CDR3 in amino acids: CASSVKSTGELFF. The CDR3 DNA sequence: TGTGCCAGCAGTGTCAAATCCACCGGGGAGCTGTTTTTT.

This clone was counted a single time. CDR3 DNA sequence: TGTGCCACCACGACGGGTCTTGGCACTGAAGCTTTCTTT. It codes for CATTTGLGTEAFF. This sequence joins TRBV19 and TRBJ1-1; no reliable D call. This CDR3 comprises 13 residues. Trimming pared 10 bases from V and 4 bases from J, leaving 16 bases between. From germline, CDR1 is LNHDA and CDR2 SQIVND (reference sequence). Variable domain in full (rest from reference TRBV19 and TRBJ1-1): DGGITQSPKYLFRKEGQNVTLSCEQNLNHDAMYWYRQDPGQGLRLIYYSQIVNDFQKGDIAEGYSVSREKKESFPLTVTSAQKNPTAFYLCATTTGLGTEAFFGQGTRLTVV.

The chain links TRBV29-1 to TRBJ2-4; TRBD1 matches 7 bases. The V segment lost 7 bases and the J segment 1 base; nucleotides outside the gene matches: 7. The CDR3 spans 14 residues. Germline assignment: CDR1 SQVTM and CDR2 ANQGSEA. CDR3 sequence (DNA): TGCAGCGCCCCGACAGGGACGGCCAAAAACATTCAGTACTTC. Protein product: CSAPTGTAKNIQYF.

DNA for the CDR3: TGTGCCAGCAGGGTTAGCAGGGGGTTCTACGAGCAGTACTTC. Protein product: CASRVSRGFYEQYF. The chain joins TRBV2 to TRBJ2-7; 7 bases line up with TRBD1. J lost 3 bases, V lost 6 bases, and 8 bases had no gene match. Germline V gives CDR1 SNHLY, CDR2 FYNNEI. The CDR3 is 14 residues long. The entire variable domain, with the rest obtained from reference TRBV2 and TRBJ2-7, is as follows: EPEVTQTPSHQVTQMGQEVILRCVPISNHLYFYWYRQILGQKVEFLVSFYNNEISEKSEIFDDQFSVERPDGSNFTLKIRSTKLEDSAMYFCASRVSRGFYEQYFGPGTRLTVT.

The table lists this clone with a count of one. The chain links TRBV3-1 (or the pseudogene TRBV3-2) to TRBJ1-1; unclear D gene. The germline V and J ends were trimmed by 4 bases and 4 bases, with 13 bases remaining between them. The CDR3 extends over 14 amino acids. Germline CDR1 is LGHDT and CDR2 is YNNKEL (reference sequence). CDR3 sequence: CASSPLGRGTEAFF. CDR3 DNA sequence: TGTGCCAGCAGCCCCCTCGGCCGGGGCACTGAAGCTTTCTTT.

The chain employs TRBV3-1 (or the pseudogene TRBV3-2) and TRBJ2-7; D is ambiguous. Germline lookup yields CDR1 LGHDT and CDR2 YNNKEL (reference sequence). Deletions cut 1 base from V and 2 bases from J, with 9 bases between. The CDR3 runs 14 residues. CDR3 DNA: TGTGCCAGCAGCCAAGTCGAGAGGACCTACGAGCAGTACTTC. Protein product: CASSQVERTYEQYF.

The V call is TRBV5-5, the J call TRBJ1-1; no reliable D call. Germline values: CDR1 SGHKS, CDR2 YYEKEE (reference sequence). The length of the CDR3 is 12 residues. Trimming pared 4 bases from V and 5 bases from J, leaving 9 bases between. The CDR3 here is CASSLALTEAFF. The CDR3 DNA sequence: TGTGCCAGCAGCCTAGCCCTTACTGAAGCTTTCTTT.

The chain recombines TRBV27 with TRBJ2-7, with D perhaps TRBD1 (5 bases). CDR1 is MNHEY, CDR2 SMNVEV, per germline (reference sequence). The CDR3 is made up of 15 amino acids. V lost 6 bases to trimming and J lost 1 base, with 16 bases between them. CDR3 DNA: TGTGCCAGCAGGAAAGTCCAGGGTCGTTCCTACGAGCAGTACTTC. Translation: CASRKVQGRSYEQYF.

This clone was observed a single time. The chain uses TRBV28 and TRBJ2-1; D remains ambiguous. The CDR3 has 15 amino acids. Germline V gene lookup returns CDR1 MDHEN and CDR2 SYDVKM. Between the trimmed V and J ends, which lost 4 bases and 0 bases, there was a span of 10 bases. The CDR3 DNA reads as TGTGCCAGCAGTTCCTCCTGGAGCTCCTACAATGAGCAGTTCTTC. Its protein is CASSSSWSSYNEQFF. Together with reference TRBV28 and TRBJ2-1, the CDR3 gives the full variable domain: DVKVTQSSRYLVKRTGEKVFLECVQDMDHENMFWYRQDPGLGLRLIYFSYDVKMKEKGDIPEGYSVSREKKERFSLILESASTNQTSMYLCASSSSWSSYNEQFFGPGTRLTVL.

This clone came up a few times. This chain links TRBV29-1 with TRBJ2-7, with TRBD2 matching 10 bases. This CDR3 contains 15 residues. The V gene end was trimmed by 5 bases and the J gene end by 1 base; junction bases not matched to a gene: 8. Germline V gene data show CDR1 as SQVTM and CDR2 as ANQGSEA. As DNA, the CDR3 is TGCAGCGTTTCTTTCGGACTAGCGGAATCCTACGAGCAGTACTTC. Protein product: CSVSFGLAESYEQYF.

The chain recombines TRBV30 with TRBJ1-1, with D hard to call. This CDR3 region has 12 residues. V was trimmed by 2 bases and J by 11 bases, leaving 15 bases between them. Germline assignment: CDR1 GTSNPN and CDR2 SVGIG (reference sequence). CDR3 in amino acids: CAWSPFVALAFF. The CDR3 nucleotides read TGTGCCTGGAGTCCCTTTGTAGCGCTGGCTTTCTTT.

The chain joins TRBV6-2 or TRBV6-3 to TRBJ1-5, with a possible D match to TRBD1 (5 bases). This CDR3 is built from 16 residues. V was cut by 1 base and J by 0 bases, with 10 bases left in between. From germline, CDR1 is MNHEY and CDR2 SVGEGT. This chain's CDR3 is CASSYFPGGSNQPQHF. The CDR3 nucleotides are TGTGCCAGCAGTTACTTTCCGGGGGGTAGCAATCAGCCCCAGCATTTT.